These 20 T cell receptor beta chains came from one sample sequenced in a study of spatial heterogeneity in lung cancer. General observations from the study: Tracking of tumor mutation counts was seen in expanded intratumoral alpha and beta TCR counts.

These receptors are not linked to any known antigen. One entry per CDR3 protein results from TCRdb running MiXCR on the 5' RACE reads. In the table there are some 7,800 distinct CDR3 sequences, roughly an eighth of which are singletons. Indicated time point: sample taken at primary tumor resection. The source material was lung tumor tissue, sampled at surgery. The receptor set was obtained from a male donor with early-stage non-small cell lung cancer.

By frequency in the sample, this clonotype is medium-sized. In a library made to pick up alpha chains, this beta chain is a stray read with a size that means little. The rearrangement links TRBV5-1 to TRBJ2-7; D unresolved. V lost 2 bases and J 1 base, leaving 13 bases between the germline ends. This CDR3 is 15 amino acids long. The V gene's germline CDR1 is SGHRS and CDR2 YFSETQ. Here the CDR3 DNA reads TGCGCCAGCAGCTTTTCGGGTACCCCATCCTACGAGCAGTACTTC. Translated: CASSFSGTPSYEQYF.

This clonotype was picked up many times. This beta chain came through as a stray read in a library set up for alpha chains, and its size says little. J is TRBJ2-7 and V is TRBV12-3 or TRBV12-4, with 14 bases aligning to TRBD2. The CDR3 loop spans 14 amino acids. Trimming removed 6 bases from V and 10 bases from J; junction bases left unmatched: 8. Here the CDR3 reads CASSLPGLAGVQYF. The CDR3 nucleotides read TGTGCCAGCAGCCTCCCGGGACTAGCGGGAGTTCAGTACTTC.

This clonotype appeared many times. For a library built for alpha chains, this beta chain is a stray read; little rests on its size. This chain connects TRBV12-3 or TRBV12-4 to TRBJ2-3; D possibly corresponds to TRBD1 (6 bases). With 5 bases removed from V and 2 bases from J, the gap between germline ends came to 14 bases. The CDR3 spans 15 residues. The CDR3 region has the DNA TGTGCCAGCAGTCCACAGGGAATACTCACAGATACGCAGTATTTT. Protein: CASSPQGILTDTQYF.

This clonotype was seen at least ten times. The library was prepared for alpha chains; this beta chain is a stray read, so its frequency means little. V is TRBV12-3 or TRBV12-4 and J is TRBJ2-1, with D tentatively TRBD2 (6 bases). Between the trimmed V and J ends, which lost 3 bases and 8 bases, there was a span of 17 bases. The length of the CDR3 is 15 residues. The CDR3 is CASSFGTLTSDEQFF. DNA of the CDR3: TGTGCCAGCAGTTTCGGGACTCTCACGTCGGATGAGCAGTTCTTC.

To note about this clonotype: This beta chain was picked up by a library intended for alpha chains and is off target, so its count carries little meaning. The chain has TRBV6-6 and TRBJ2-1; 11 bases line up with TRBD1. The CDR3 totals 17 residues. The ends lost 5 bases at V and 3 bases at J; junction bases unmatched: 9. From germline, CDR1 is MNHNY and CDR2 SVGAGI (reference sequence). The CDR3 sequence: CASSNAGTGGFYNEQFF. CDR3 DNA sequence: TGTGCCAGCAGTAATGCCGGGACAGGGGGTTTCTACAATGAGCAGTTCTTC.

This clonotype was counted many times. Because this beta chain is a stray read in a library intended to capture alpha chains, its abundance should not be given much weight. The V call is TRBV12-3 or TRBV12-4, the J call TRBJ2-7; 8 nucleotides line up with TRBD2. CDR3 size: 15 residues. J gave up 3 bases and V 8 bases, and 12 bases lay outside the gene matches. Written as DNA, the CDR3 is TGTGCCAGCCAAAAGGATACTAGCGGTGGCTACGAGCAGTACTTC. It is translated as CASQKDTSGGYEQYF.

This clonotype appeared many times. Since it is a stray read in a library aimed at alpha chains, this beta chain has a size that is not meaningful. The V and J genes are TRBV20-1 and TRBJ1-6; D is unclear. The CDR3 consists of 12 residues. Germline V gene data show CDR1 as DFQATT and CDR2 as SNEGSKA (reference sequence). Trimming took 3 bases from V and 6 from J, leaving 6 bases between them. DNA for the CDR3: TGCAGTGCTAGCCAGCCTAATTCACCCCTCCACTTT. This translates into CSASQPNSPLHF.

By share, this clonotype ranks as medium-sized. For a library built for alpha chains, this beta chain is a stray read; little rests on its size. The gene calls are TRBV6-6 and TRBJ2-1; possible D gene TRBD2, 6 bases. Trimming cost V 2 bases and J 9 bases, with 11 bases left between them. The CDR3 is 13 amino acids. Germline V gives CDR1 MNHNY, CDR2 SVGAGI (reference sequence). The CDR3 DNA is TGTGCCAGCAGTTACAGGGCGGAGGGTGAGCAGTTCTTC. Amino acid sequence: CASSYRAEGEQFF.

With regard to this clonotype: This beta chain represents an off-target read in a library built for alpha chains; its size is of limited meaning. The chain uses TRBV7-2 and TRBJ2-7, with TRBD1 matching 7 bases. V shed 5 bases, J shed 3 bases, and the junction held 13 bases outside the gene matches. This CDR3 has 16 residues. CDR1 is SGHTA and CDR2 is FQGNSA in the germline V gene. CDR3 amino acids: CASSISQGETNYEQYF. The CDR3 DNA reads TGTGCCAGCAGCATATCCCAGGGGGAGACAAACTACGAGCAGTACTTC.

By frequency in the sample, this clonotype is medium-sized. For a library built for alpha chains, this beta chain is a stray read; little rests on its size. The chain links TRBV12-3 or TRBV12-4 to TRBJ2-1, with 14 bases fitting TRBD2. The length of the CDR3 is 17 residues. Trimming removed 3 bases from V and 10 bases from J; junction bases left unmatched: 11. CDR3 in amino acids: CASSFGLAGGPPPEQFF. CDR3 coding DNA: TGTGCCAGCAGTTTTGGACTAGCGGGAGGCCCCCCCCCGGAGCAGTTCTTC.

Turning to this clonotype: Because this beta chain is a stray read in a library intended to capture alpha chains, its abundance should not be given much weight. The CDR3 bases are TGCGCCAGCAGCCAGGGTAATGCCCCACATAATGAAAAACTGTTTTTT. Translated: CASSQGNAPHNEKLFF. The rearrangement uses TRBV4-1 and TRBJ1-4, with D hard to call. The germline gives CDR1 MGHRA, CDR2 YSYEKL. The germline V and J ends were trimmed by 3 bases and 4 bases, with 15 bases remaining between them. This CDR3 has 16 residues.

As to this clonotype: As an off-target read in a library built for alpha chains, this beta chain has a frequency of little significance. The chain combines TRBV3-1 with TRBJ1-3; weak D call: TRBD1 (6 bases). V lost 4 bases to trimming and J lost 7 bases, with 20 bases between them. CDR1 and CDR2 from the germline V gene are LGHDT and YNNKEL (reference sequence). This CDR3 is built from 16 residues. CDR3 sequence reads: CASSLLLTGPANTIYF. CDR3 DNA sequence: TGTGCCAGCAGCCTCCTACTGACAGGTCCGGCGAACACCATATATTTT.

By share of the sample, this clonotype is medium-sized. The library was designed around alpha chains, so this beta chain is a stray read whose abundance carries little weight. The CDR3 nucleotides read TGCAGTGCCTCAACCGGGACTAGTTCAGCAGATACGCAGTATTTT. As protein: CSASTGTSSADTQYF. V usage is TRBV20-1 and J usage is TRBJ2-3; TRBD2 matches 8 bases. The CDR3 runs to 15 residues. Losses at the gene ends were 6 bases for V and 4 bases for J; bases not matched to a gene: 12. Per germline, CDR1 DFQATT and CDR2 SNEGSKA (reference sequence).

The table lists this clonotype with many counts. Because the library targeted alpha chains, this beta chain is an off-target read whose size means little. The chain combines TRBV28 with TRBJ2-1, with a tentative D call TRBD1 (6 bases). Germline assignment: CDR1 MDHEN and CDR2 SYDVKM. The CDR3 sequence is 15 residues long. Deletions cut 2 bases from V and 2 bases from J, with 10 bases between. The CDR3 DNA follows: TGTGCCAGCAGTTTACCACAGGGAACCTACAATGAGCAGTTCTTC. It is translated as CASSLPQGTYNEQFF.

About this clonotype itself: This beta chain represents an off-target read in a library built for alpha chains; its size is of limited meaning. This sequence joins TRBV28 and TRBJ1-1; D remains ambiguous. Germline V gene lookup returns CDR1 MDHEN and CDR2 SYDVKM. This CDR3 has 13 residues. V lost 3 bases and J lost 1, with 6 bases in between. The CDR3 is CASSFQSNTEAFF. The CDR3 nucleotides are TGTGCCAGCAGTTTCCAATCGAACACTGAAGCTTTCTTT. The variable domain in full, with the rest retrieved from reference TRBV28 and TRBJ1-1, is DVKVTQSSRYLVKRTGEKVFLECVQDMDHENMFWYRQDPGLGLRLIYFSYDVKMKEKGDIPEGYSVSREKKERFSLILESASTNQTSMYLCASSFQSNTEAFFGQGTRLTVV.

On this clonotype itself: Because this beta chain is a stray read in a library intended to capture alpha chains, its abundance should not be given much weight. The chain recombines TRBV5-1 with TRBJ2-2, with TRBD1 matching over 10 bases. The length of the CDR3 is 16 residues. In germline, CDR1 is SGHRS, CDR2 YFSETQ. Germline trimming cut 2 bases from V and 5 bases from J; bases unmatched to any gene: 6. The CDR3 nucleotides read TGCGCCAGCAGCTTAATCGGGACAGGGGAAACCGGGGAGCTGTTTTTT. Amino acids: CASSLIGTGETGELFF.

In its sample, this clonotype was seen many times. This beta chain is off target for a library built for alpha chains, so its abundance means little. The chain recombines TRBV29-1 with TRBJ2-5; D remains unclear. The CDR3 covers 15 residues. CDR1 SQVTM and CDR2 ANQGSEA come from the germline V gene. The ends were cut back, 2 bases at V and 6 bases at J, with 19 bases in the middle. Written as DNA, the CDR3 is TGCAGCGTTGAATTGGCTGGAATAGGTCGGAAGACCCAGTACTTC. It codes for CSVELAGIGRKTQYF.

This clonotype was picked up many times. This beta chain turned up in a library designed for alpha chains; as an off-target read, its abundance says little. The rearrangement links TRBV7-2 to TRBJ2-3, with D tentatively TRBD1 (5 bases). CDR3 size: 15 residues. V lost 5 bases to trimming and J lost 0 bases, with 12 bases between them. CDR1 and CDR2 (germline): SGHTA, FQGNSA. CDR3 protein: CASSPTQASTDTQYF. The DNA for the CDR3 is TGTGCCAGCAGCCCAACACAGGCTAGCACAGATACGCAGTATTTT.

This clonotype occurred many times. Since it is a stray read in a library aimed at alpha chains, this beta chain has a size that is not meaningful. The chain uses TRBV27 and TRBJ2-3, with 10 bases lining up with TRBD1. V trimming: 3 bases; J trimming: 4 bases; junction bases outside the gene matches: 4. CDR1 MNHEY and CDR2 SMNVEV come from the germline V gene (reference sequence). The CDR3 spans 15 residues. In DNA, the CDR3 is TGTGCCAGCAGTTTTTGGACAGGGGGTCCAGATACGCAGTATTTT. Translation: CASSFWTGGPDTQYF.

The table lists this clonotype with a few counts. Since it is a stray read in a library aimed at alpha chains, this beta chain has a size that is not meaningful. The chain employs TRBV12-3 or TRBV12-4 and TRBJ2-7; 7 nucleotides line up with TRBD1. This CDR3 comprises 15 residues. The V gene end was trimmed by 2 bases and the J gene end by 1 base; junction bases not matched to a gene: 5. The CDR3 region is CASSLTGAGSYEQYF. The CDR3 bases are TGTGCCAGCAGTTTAACAGGGGCCGGGTCCTACGAGCAGTACTTC.